By share of the sample, the clone carrying this T cell receptor beta chain is medium-sized. Antigen: not known. Semi-nested PCR with Nested Universal Primer A followed constant-region reverse priming of full-length variable regions. One entry per CDR3 protein, called by TCRdb with MiXCR from the 5' RACE reads. The sample yields about 7,000 distinct CDR3 sequences, roughly half seen once. The CDR3 runs to 15 residues. Germline CDR1 and CDR2: SEHNR and FQNEAQ (reference sequence). The V end lost 5 bases, the J end lost 0 bases, and 13 bases lay between the germline ends. Findings of the study overall: The larger-cohort validation was restricted to a single TCR beta V-J rearrangement rather than whole repertoires. Tumor memory CD4+ T cell TCR gene usage was found to cluster with blood and lymph node memory CD4+ cells and with lymph node naive CD4+ cells.

The sample comprised naive CD4+ T cells sorted from a lymph node. Subset described: naive CD4+ T cells, CD4+CD45RA+CD25-. This TCR was sampled from a female donor with breast cancer. The chain links TRBV7-9 to TRBJ1-1; perhaps TRBD1 as D (6 bases). In DNA, the CDR3 is TGTGCCAGCAGCCAATATGGGACACTGAACACTGAAGCTTTCTTT. Amino acid sequence: CASSQYGTLNTEAFF. Full variable domain (missing parts from reference TRBV7-9 and TRBJ1-1): DTGVSQNPRHKITKRGQNVTFRCDPISEHNRLYWYRQTLGQGPEFLTYFQNEAQLEKSRLLSDRFSAERPKGSFSTLEIQRTEQGDSAMYLCASSQYGTLNTEAFFGQGTRLTVV.